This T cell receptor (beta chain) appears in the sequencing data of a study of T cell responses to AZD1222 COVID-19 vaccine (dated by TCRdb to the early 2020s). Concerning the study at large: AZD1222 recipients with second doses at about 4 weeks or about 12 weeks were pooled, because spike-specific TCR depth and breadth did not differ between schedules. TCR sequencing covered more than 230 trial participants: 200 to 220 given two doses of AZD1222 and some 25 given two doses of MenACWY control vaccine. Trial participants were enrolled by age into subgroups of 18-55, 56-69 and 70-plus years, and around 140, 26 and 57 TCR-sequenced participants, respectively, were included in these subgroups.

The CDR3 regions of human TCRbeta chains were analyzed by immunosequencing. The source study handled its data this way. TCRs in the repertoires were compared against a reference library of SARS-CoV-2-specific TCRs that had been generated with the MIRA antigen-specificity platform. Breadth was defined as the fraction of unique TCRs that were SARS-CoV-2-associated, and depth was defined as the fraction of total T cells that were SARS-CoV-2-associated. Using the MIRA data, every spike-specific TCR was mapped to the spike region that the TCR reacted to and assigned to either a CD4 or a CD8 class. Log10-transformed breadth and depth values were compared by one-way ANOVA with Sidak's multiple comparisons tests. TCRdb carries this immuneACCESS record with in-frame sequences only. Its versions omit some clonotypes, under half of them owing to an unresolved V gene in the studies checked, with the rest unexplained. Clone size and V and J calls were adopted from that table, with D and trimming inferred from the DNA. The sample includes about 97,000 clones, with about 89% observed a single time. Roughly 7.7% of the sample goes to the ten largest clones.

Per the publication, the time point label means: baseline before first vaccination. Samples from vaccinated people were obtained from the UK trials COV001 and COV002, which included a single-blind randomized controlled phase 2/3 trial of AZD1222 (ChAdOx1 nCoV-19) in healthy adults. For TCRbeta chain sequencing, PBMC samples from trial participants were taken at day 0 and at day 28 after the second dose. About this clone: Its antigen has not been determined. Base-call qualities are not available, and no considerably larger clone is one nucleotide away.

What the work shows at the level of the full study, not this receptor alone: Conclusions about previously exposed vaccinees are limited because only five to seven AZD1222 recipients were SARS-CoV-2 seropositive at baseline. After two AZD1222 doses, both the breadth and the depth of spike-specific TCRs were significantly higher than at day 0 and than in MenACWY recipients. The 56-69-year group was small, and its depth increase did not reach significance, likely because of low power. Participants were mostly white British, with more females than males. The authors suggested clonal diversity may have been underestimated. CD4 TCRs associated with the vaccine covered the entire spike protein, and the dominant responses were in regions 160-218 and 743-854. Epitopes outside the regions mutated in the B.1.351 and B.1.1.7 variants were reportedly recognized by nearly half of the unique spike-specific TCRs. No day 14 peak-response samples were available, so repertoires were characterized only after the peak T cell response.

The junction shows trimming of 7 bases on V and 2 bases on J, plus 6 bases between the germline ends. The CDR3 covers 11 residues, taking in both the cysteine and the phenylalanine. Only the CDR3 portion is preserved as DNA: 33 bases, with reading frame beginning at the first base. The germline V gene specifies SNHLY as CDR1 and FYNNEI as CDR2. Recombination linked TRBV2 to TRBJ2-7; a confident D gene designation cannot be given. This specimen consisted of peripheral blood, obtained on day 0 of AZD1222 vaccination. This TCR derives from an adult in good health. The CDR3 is CASKVAYEQYF. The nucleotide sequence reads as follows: TGTGCCAGCAAGGTAGCCTACGAGCAGTACTTC. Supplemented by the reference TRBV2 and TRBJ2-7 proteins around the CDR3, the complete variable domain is EPEVTQTPSHQVTQMGQEVILRCVPISNHLYFYWYRQILGQKVEFLVSFYNNEISEKSEIFDDQFSVERPDGSNFTLKIRSTKLEDSAMYFCASKVAYEQYFGPGTRLTVT.